What follows is one T cell receptor (beta chain) and its context. Its antigen is as yet unknown. This table comes from immunoSEQ multiplex PCR, and its TCRdb copy is limited to in-frame clones, with some not included. The sample yields 20,000 to 30,000 clones, approximately 82% seen once. The data originate from a study of CD4 T cells in relation to SARS-CoV-2 and coronaviruses. This CDR3 has 12 residues. V dropped 8 bases and J dropped 1; count of bases not matched to a gene: 2. Germline values: CDR1 MNHEY, CDR2 SVGAGI. Before the COVID-19 pandemic, during about 2011-2019, CD4+ T cells were taken from unexposed donors. CD4+ T cells were isolated from the cells after around 9 days of culture.

Sequences were obtained from CD4+ T cells from PBMCs, cultured in vitro. The source of this sequence is a human donor in good health. V usage is TRBV6-5 and J usage is TRBJ2-7; 7 bases are shared with TRBD1. The CDR3 protein is CASRGQSYEQYF. The CDR3 DNA is TGTGCCAGCCGGGGACAGTCCTACGAGCAGTACTTC.